This record looks at one T cell receptor (beta chain) sequence and its context. These data belong to a study of blood T cell repertoires in COVID-19. This CDR3 contains 16 residues. Trimming took off 0 bases at V and 5 bases at J, with 17 bases between the two ends. Germline V CDR1 and CDR2: SGHRS, YFSETQ. Enrollees, about 18 to 90 years old, lived in about two dozen US areas. Authors' analysis steps: From reference gene primer amplification, estimates of nucleated cell counts were derived. The data were produced by immunoSEQ multiplex PCR, yet TCRdb's version contains in-frame clones alone and is incomplete. V, J and clone size derive from that table, while D and trimming were established from the DNA sequence. Of around 250,000 clones listed, over 80% are singletons.

The genes are TRBV5-1 and TRBJ2-5, with D tentatively TRBD2 (7 bases). The sequencing sample was made of PBMCs or T cells enriched from blood (not recorded which). This clonotype was obtained from a human donor in a cohort exposed to, infected with or recovered from COVID-19 (not recorded which). The donor label of this sample is uncertain. CDR3 loop: CASSLDPRGGGETQYF. The CDR3 DNA reads as TGCGCCAGCAGCTTGGACCCCAGGGGCGGGGGCGAGACCCAGTACTTC.